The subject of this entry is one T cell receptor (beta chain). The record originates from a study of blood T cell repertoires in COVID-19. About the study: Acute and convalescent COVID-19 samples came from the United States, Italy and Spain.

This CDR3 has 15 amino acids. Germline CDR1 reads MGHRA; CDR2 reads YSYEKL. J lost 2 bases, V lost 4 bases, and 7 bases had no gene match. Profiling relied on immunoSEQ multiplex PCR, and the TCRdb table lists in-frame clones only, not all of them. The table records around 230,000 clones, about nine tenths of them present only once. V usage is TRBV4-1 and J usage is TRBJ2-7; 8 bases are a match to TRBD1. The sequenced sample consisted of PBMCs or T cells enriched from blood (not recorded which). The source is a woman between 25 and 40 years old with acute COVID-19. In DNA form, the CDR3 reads TGCGCCAGCAGCCCCTCGACAGGGGACCCCTACGAGCAGTACTTC. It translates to CASSPSTGDPYEQYF.